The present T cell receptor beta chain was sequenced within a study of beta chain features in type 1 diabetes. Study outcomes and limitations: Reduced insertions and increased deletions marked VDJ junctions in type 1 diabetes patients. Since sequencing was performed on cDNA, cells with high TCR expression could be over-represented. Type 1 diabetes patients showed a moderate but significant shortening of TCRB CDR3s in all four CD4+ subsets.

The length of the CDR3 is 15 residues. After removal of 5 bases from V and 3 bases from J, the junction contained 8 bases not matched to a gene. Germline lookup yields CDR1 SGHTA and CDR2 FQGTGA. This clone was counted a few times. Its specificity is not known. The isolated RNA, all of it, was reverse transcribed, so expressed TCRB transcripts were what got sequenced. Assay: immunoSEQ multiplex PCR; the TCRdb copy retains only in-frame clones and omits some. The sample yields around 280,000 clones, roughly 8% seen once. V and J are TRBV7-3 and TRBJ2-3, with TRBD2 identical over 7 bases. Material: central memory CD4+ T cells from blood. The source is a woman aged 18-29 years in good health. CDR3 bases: TGTGCCAGCAGCCCGGGGGGTAGCCTTACAGATACGCAGTATTTT. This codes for CASSPGGSLTDTQYF. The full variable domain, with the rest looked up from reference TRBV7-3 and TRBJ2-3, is GAGVSQTPSNKVTEKGKYVELRCDPISGHTALYWYRQSLGQGPEFLIYFQGTGAADDSGLPNDRFFAVRPEGSVSTLKIQRTERGDSAVYLCASSPGGSLTDTQYFGPGTRLTVL.